This T cell receptor (beta chain) appears in the sequencing data of a study of lymphopenia after photon versus proton radiotherapy. Looked up from germline, CDR1 is DFQATT and CDR2 is SNEGSKA (reference sequence). This CDR3 comprises 11 residues. V lost 3 bases, J lost 5 bases, and 8 bases lay in between. About this clone: Antigen unknown.

The method was immunoSEQ multiplex PCR; TCRdb's version includes in-frame clones alone and lacks a portion of them. Of over 5,500 clones in the sample, approximately 90% were seen once. Study-wide results and caveats: After the lymphocyte nadir, photon-treated repertoires showed oligoclonal expansion, especially of CD8+ Temra cells. Proton therapy kept repertoires fairly stable, unlike photons, which gained effector/memory cells. Post-nadir TCR diversity decline inversely tracked overall survival among those who died.

Material: peripheral blood, obtained from a patient treated with photon-based radiotherapy. V is TRBV20-1 and J is TRBJ2-7; weak D call: TRBD2 (5 bases). This sequence was found in a man aged 60 to 69 with cholangiocarcinoma. The CDR3 sequence is CSARRADEQYF. Written as DNA, the CDR3 is TGCAGTGCTAGGAGGGCAGACGAGCAGTACTTC.